Below are 16 T cell receptor beta chains sequenced from a single sample in a study of CD8+ T cells in alopecia areata. Treatment reported: oral pan-JAK inhibitor, 5-10 mg twice daily. It was cDNA, reverse transcribed from extracted RNA, that served as the sequencing template. The assay was immunoSEQ multiplex PCR, and TCRdb's table has in-frame clones only and misses some. This repertoire shows about 140,000 clones, about 86% found once; its top ten account for 13%. The sample consisted of CD8+ T cells sorted from blood, taken at week 4, from a patient treated with tofacitinib. These receptors came from a human donor with alopecia areata.

The chain carries TRBV7-9 and TRBJ2-1; D perhaps matches TRBD2 (6 bases). The V gene lost 1 base and the J gene lost 8 bases, with 15 bases spanning the gap. Germline CDR1 and CDR2: SEHNR and FQNEAQ (reference sequence). The CDR3 consists of 15 residues. The CDR3 is CASSLETSWADEQFF. The CDR3 DNA reads as TGTGCCAGCAGCTTAGAAACTAGCTGGGCCGATGAGCAGTTCTTC.

J is TRBJ1-5 and V is TRBV19; the match to TRBD1 covers 7 bases. With 5 bases clipped from V and 0 bases from J, the junction kept 16 bases outside the gene matches. Germline values: CDR1 LNHDA, CDR2 SQIVND (reference sequence). The CDR3 sequence is 19 residues long. In DNA, the CDR3 is TGTGCCAGTAGTGCACGACAGGGTAACGGGGAATATAGCAATCAGCCCCAGCATTTT. This gives the protein CASSARQGNGEYSNQPQHF. The full variable domain, with the rest looked up from reference TRBV19 and TRBJ1-5, is DGGITQSPKYLFRKEGQNVTLSCEQNLNHDAMYWYRQDPGQGLRLIYYSQIVNDFQKGDIAEGYSVSREKKESFPLTVTSAQKNPTAFYLCASSARQGNGEYSNQPQHFGDGTRLSIL.

This chain uses TRBV5-4 with TRBJ2-7, with TRBD1 matching 7 bases. The germline gives CDR1 SGHNT, CDR2 YYREEE (reference sequence). V was pared by 3 bases and J by 0 bases, with 3 bases of the junction left unmatched. This CDR3 region has 14 residues. The CDR3 spells CASSSQGSSYEQYF. The CDR3 DNA follows: TGTGCCAGCAGCTCACAGGGGAGCTCCTACGAGCAGTACTTC.

The genes are TRBV7-2 and TRBJ2-7; TRBD1 matches at 7 bases. The CDR3 covers 17 residues. V trimming: 0 bases; J trimming: 4 bases; junction bases outside the gene matches: 12. Germline loops: CDR1 SGHTA, CDR2 FQGNSA. The CDR3 bases are TGTGCCAGCAGCTTAGCATCTGCCGGGACAGAAGTTTACGAGCAGTACTTC. Its translation is CASSLASAGTEVYEQYF.

This chain connects TRBV5-5 to TRBJ2-6; the D is unclear. With 2 bases removed from V and 1 base from J, the gap between germline ends came to 13 bases. Germline V gene lookup returns CDR1 SGHKS and CDR2 YYEKEE (reference sequence). The CDR3 has 17 residues. The chain's CDR3 is CASSFQGLGSGANVLTF. CDR3 DNA: TGTGCCAGCAGCTTTCAAGGGTTGGGATCTGGGGCCAACGTCCTGACTTTC.

This chain connects TRBV6-5 to TRBJ2-1; TRBD1 aligns across 7 bases. V lost 5 bases to trimming and J lost 3 bases; unmatched junction nucleotides: 4. The CDR3 is 14 amino acids. Germline V gene sequence: CDR1 MNHEY, CDR2 SVGAGI. The CDR3 is CASSPRDSYNEQFF. Written as DNA, the CDR3 is TGTGCCAGCAGTCCCCGGGACAGCTACAATGAGCAGTTCTTC.

This clone was seen a handful of times. This sequence joins TRBV29-1 and TRBJ2-7, with a weak D call TRBD2 (5 bases). Trimming took 7 bases from V and 0 from J, leaving 13 bases between them. From germline, CDR1 is SQVTM and CDR2 ANQGSEA. The CDR3 runs 13 residues. CDR3 amino acids: CSAIQADSYEQYF. CDR3 nucleotides: TGCAGCGCTATACAAGCGGACTCCTACGAGCAGTACTTC.

The J gene is TRBJ1-5, the V gene TRBV4-1; weak D call: TRBD1 (6 bases). The CDR3 length is 17 residues. Trimming removed 0 bases from V and 2 bases from J, with 14 bases in between. The germline V gene encodes CDR1 MGHRA and CDR2 YSYEKL. The CDR3 loop is CASSQEAGAGGNQPQHF. The CDR3 coding sequence is TGCGCCAGCAGCCAAGAGGCGGGGGCTGGAGGCAATCAGCCCCAGCATTTT.

The gene calls are TRBV6-1 and TRBJ2-3; TRBD2 might be the D (6 bases). V lost 5 bases to trimming and J lost 0 bases, with 12 bases between them. Germline V gene sequence: CDR1 MNHNS, CDR2 SASEGT. The CDR3 is 15 amino acids. The CDR3 DNA reads as TGTGCCAGCAGTCTAAGACGGGAGAGCACAGATACGCAGTATTTT. Translating it yields CASSLRRESTDTQYF.

The CDR3 DNA sequence: TGTGCCAGCAGTTACTCCGAGGACTGGGCGCAAGAGACCCAGTACTTC. This gives the protein CASSYSEDWAQETQYF. The rearrangement joins TRBV6-5 to TRBJ2-5; weak D call: TRBD2 (5 bases). There are 16 residues in the CDR3. Germline loops: CDR1 MNHEY, CDR2 SVGAGI. V was shortened by 0 bases and J by 2 bases, with 13 bases between the two germline ends.

Worth noting for this clone: This is likely a read error, given that the CDR3 carries no conserved phenylalanine or tryptophan at its end. The chain couples TRBV30 to TRBJ2-4, with TRBD1 matching over 11 bases. The CDR3 is 17 amino acids. Trimming removed 2 bases from V and 2 bases from J; junction bases left unmatched: 8. Germline V lookup: CDR1 GTSNPN, CDR2 SVGIG (reference sequence). The CDR3 bases are TGTGCCTGGAGTCCCCCGGACAGGGGGCTATCCAAAAACATTCAGTACCTC. Its protein is CAWSPPDRGLSKNIQYL.

The chain recombines TRBV27 with TRBJ1-4; no clear D gene. The CDR3 runs 16 residues. Germline loops: CDR1 MNHEY, CDR2 SMNVEV (reference sequence). Trimming removed 4 bases from V and 7 bases from J, with 19 bases in between. This CDR3 reads CASSSRARDRGEKLFF. The CDR3 DNA follows: TGTGCCAGCAGTTCTAGGGCCCGGGATCGGGGTGAAAAACTGTTTTTT.

The V and J genes are TRBV7-9 and TRBJ2-7; D unclear. CDR3 length: 13 residues. Trimming took off 2 bases at V and 3 bases at J, with 8 bases between the two ends. Germline V gene sequence: CDR1 SEHNR, CDR2 FQNEAQ (reference sequence). CDR3 amino acids: CASSLQPNYEQYF. DNA of the CDR3: TGTGCCAGCAGCTTACAGCCGAACTACGAGCAGTACTTC.

The chain links TRBV7-6 to TRBJ2-1; 12 bases agree with TRBD2. The germline V gene has CDR1 SGHVS and CDR2 FNYEAQ. The CDR3 covers 15 residues. V gave up 1 base and J gave up 9 bases; unmatched junction bases: 4. DNA for the CDR3: TGTGCCAGCAGCTTAGAACTAGCGGGAGGTGGTGAGCAGTTCTTC. Its translation is CASSLELAGGGEQFF.

This sequence joins TRBV30 and TRBJ2-7; tentatively, D is TRBD2 (6 bases). Germline CDR1 GTSNPN, CDR2 SVGIG (reference sequence). The ends were cut back, 3 bases at V and 3 bases at J, with 6 bases in the middle. The CDR3 is made up of 11 amino acids. CDR3 sequence reads: CAWREGYEQYF. The CDR3 region has the DNA TGTGCCTGGAGGGAGGGCTACGAGCAGTACTTC.

The genes are TRBV18 and TRBJ1-2; D is unresolved. CDR3 length: 16 residues. Trimming removed 2 bases from V and 3 bases from J, with 16 bases in between. Germline CDR1 is KGHSH and CDR2 is LQKENI. In DNA, the CDR3 is TGTGCCAGCTCACCAACCCCGGACGGAAGGGACTATGGCTACACCTTC. It is translated as CASSPTPDGRDYGYTF.